Following are 19 T cell receptor beta chains from one sample sequenced in a study of blood T cell repertoires in COVID-19. Generated by immunoSEQ multiplex PCR, the TCRdb table keeps only in-frame clones and is missing some. The sample includes over 150,000 clones, around 79% of them seen just once. The sequenced sample was peripheral blood. Source of these receptors: a man older than 75 with acute or convalescent COVID-19.

The chain joins TRBV30 to TRBJ1-5; possible D gene TRBD1, 5 bases. Germline V gives CDR1 GTSNPN, CDR2 SVGIG (reference sequence). The V end lost 0 bases, the J end lost 4 bases, and 10 bases lay between the germline ends. The CDR3 loop spans 14 amino acids. CDR3 nucleotide sequence: TGTGCCTGGAGTGTACTGGGGGGAAATCAGCCCCAGCATTTT. Residues: CAWSVLGGNQPQHF.

There are many counts of this clone. CDR3: CASSPPQGTHNQPQHF. CDR3 coding DNA: TGTGCCAGCTCACCCCCCCAGGGGACCCACAATCAGCCCCAGCATTTT. The gene calls are TRBV18 and TRBJ1-5; a weak D match, TRBD1 (6 bases). Trimming cost V 3 bases and J 3 bases, with 15 bases left between them. The CDR3 consists of 16 residues. Germline-derived CDR1 and CDR2 are KGHSH and LQKENI.

The chain links TRBV5-1 to TRBJ2-1, with 7 bases matching TRBD1. The CDR3 extends over 14 amino acids. After removal of 0 bases from V and 8 bases from J, the junction contained 5 bases not matched to a gene. In germline, CDR1 is SGHRS, CDR2 YFSETQ. The CDR3: CASSLGQGGDEQFF. In DNA form, the CDR3 reads TGCGCCAGCAGCTTGGGACAGGGTGGGGATGAGCAGTTCTTC.

This clone was detected only a few times. V gene TRBV25-1 combines with J gene TRBJ1-2; no firm D call. The V end lost 7 bases, the J end lost 7 bases, and 13 bases lay between the germline ends. The CDR3 sequence is 12 residues long. Germline assignment: CDR1 MGHDK and CDR2 SYGVNS. The DNA for the CDR3 is TGTGCCAGCATGGTCGGGAAATCTGGCTACACCTTC. As protein: CASMVGKSGYTF.

The chain employs TRBV7-6 and TRBJ2-5, with 7 bases aligning to TRBD1. The CDR3 length is 15 residues. Germline CDR1 and CDR2: SGHVS and FNYEAQ. V dropped 1 base and J dropped 1; count of bases not matched to a gene: 3. DNA for the CDR3: TGTGCCAGCAGCTTAGGGGGGACAGTCCAAGAGACCCAGTACTTC. This codes for CASSLGGTVQETQYF.

The chain uses TRBV27 and TRBJ1-2; maybe TRBD1 (6 bases). The CDR3 loop spans 15 amino acids. The V end lost 0 bases, the J end lost 2 bases, and 10 bases lay between the germline ends. Germline CDR1 and CDR2: MNHEY and SMNVEV (reference sequence). The CDR3 nucleotides are TGTGCCAGCAGTTTATCGCCCGGACAGAACTATGGCTACACCTTC. It is translated as CASSLSPGQNYGYTF.

V gene TRBV30 combines with J gene TRBJ1-2, with 8 bases aligning to TRBD1. This CDR3 has 13 residues. V trimming: 5 bases; J trimming: 4 bases; junction bases outside the gene matches: 6. Germline V gene sequence: CDR1 GTSNPN, CDR2 SVGIG (reference sequence). The DNA for the CDR3 is TGTGCCTGGTTCCCAGGGGGCGCCTATGGCTACACCTTC. Translation: CAWFPGGAYGYTF.

This chain uses TRBV7-3 with TRBJ2-3; weak D call: TRBD2 (5 bases). The CDR3 sequence is 15 residues long. The V and J ends lost 0 bases and 4 bases respectively, with 11 bases between them. CDR1 SGHTA and CDR2 FQGTGA come from the germline V gene. This chain's CDR3 is CASSLTLRGPDTQYF. CDR3 in DNA: TGTGCCAGCAGCTTAACGCTCCGGGGTCCAGATACGCAGTATTTT.

The J gene is TRBJ1-4, the V gene TRBV4-1; possible D gene TRBD1, 5 bases. Deletions cut 1 base from V and 7 bases from J, with 13 bases between. This CDR3 has 15 residues. Germline-derived CDR1 and CDR2 are MGHRA and YSYEKL. The DNA for the CDR3 is TGCGCCAGCAGCCAAGGTGCCAGGACACTTGAAAAACTGTTTTTT. Its translation is CASSQGARTLEKLFF.

This sequence joins TRBV28 and TRBJ2-7; D may be TRBD2 (6 bases). Germline V gives CDR1 MDHEN, CDR2 SYDVKM. Trimming took off 6 bases at V and 6 bases at J, with 18 bases between the two ends. CDR3 size: 14 residues. The CDR3 DNA follows: TGTGCCAGCAGCCGCCAGACTAGGCTCGGCGAGCAGTACGTC. Encoded protein: CASSRQTRLGEQYV.

This chain joins TRBV28 and TRBJ1-2, with unresolved D. Between the trimmed V and J ends, which lost 5 bases and 5 bases, there was a span of 9 bases. The CDR3 has 12 residues. Germline values: CDR1 MDHEN, CDR2 SYDVKM. The CDR3 loop reads CASSPQIYGYTF. CDR3 sequence (DNA): TGTGCCAGCAGTCCCCAAATTTATGGCTACACCTTC.

The rearrangement uses TRBV10-3 and TRBJ2-1; 10 nucleotides match TRBD1. CDR1 and CDR2 from the germline V gene are ENHRY and SYGVKD. This CDR3 has 16 residues. Unmatched junction bases numbered 9, after V lost 3 bases and J lost 7 bases. CDR3 protein: CAISEVGDRGRNEQFF. The CDR3 bases are TGTGCCATCAGTGAAGTAGGGGACAGGGGAAGGAATGAGCAGTTCTTC.

The genes are TRBV6-5 and TRBJ2-4; TRBD2 agrees at 7 bases. From germline, CDR1 is MNHEY and CDR2 SVGAGI. The CDR3 is 14 residues long. V lost 8 bases, J lost 0 bases, and 4 bases stayed unmatched. Here the CDR3 DNA reads TGTGCCAGCTCGGGAGGCAGAGCCAAAAACATTCAGTACTTC. Translation: CASSGGRAKNIQYF.

The chain carries TRBV24-1 and TRBJ1-2, with D possibly being TRBD1 (6 bases). This CDR3 is 13 amino acids long. Germline CDR1 and CDR2: KGHDR and SFDVKD. V dropped 7 bases and J dropped 2 bases, with 10 bases sitting between them. In DNA form, the CDR3 reads TGTGCCACCAGCAGACAGGTCAACTATGGCTACACCTTC. This gives the protein CATSRQVNYGYTF.

This clone appeared a single time. The chain combines TRBV24-1 with TRBJ2-5; perhaps TRBD1 as D (6 bases). Deletions cut 4 bases from V and 7 bases from J, with 36 bases between. The CDR3 loop spans 21 amino acids. Germline CDR1 reads KGHDR; CDR2 reads SFDVKD. The CDR3 nucleotides are TGTGCCACCAGTGACTCCGACAGGATTGAGGTGAGTCTTCGGGTGAATGGGACCCAGTACTTC. It encodes CATSDSDRIEVSLRVNGTQYF.

The rearrangement joins TRBV7-2 to TRBJ1-1; no reliable D call. Trimming took 5 bases from V and 7 from J, leaving 17 bases between them. Germline V gives CDR1 SGHTA, CDR2 FQGNSA. The CDR3 extends over 14 amino acids. CDR3 loop: CASSTSADSYEAFF. CDR3 nucleotides: TGTGCCAGCAGCACCAGCGCGGATAGCTATGAAGCTTTCTTT.

The V call is TRBV6-5, the J call TRBJ1-4; the D gene is possibly TRBD1 (5 bases). Trimming removed 7 bases from V and 8 bases from J, with 14 bases in between. CDR1 is MNHEY, CDR2 SVGAGI, per germline. This CDR3 has 13 amino acids. CDR3 DNA: TGTGCCAGCAAAGACAGTGGCGACGAAAAACTGTTTTTT. Translating gives CASKDSGDEKLFF.

In this sample, this clone turned up once. The chain uses TRBV5-6 and TRBJ2-5, with a weak D call TRBD1 (6 bases). The CDR3 runs 14 residues. CDR1 SGHDT and CDR2 YYEEEE come from the germline V gene. Trimming left V 0 bases short and J 3 bases short, with 9 bases between. CDR3 DNA: TGTGCCAGCAGCTTGGTGGCAGGGGAAGAGACCCAGTACTTC. It codes for CASSLVAGEETQYF.

The chain combines TRBV15 with TRBJ2-2; 9 bases align to TRBD1. Trimming at V came to 3 bases and at J to 6 bases, leaving 8 bases not matched to a gene. The CDR3 extends over 16 amino acids. Germline loops: CDR1 LNHNV, CDR2 YYDKDF (reference sequence). The CDR3 is CATSRARTGEAGELFF. CDR3 DNA: TGTGCCACCAGCAGGGCTAGGACAGGGGAAGCCGGGGAGCTGTTTTTT.